The clone carrying this T cell receptor (beta chain) came up many times. Through Arm-PCR of CDR3 regions and iRepertoire HTBI primers, TCR beta libraries were built. A single record per CDR3 protein comes from TCRdb applying MiXCR to the multiplex PCR reads. The sample holds fewer than 650,000 distinct CDR3 sequences, roughly 16% seen once. Noted time point: newly diagnosed GD, antithyroid drugs for less than 3 months. There was RNA extracted from PBMCs, and the TCR library was made from it. These data are taken from a study of regulatory T cells in long-lasting Graves disease. The same data also went into a second study, on T cells in Graves' hyperthyroidism and ophthalmopathy. That work contributes: Most expanded thyroid clonotypes above 0.001 also appeared in blood.

This receptor was taken from a woman in her thirties with Graves disease. Sequenced material: peripheral blood mononuclear cells (PBMCs), taken at new diagnosis, from a patient treated with antithyroid drugs.

In DNA, the CDR3 is TGTGCCAGCAGCGGGACAAAGAACACTGAAGCTTTCTTT. Its translation: CASSGTKNTEAFF. The V and J genes are TRBV11-3 and TRBJ1-1, with D possibly being TRBD1 (6 bases). The CDR3 sequence is 13 residues long. Trimming cost V 5 bases and J 1 base, with 8 bases left between them. Looked up from germline, CDR1 is SGHNT and CDR2 is YENEEA.